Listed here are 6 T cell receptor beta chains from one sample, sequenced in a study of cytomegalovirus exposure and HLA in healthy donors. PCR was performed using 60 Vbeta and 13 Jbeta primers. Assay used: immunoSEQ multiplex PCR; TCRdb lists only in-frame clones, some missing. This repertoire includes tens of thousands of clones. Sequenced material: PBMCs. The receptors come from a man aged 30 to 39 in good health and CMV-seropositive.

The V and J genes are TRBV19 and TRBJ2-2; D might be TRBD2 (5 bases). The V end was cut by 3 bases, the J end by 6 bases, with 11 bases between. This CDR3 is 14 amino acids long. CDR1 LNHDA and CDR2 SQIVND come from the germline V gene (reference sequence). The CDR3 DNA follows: TGTGCCAGTAGTATGGCGCTAGCAGCCGGGGAGCTGTTTTTT. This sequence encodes CASSMALAAGELFF.

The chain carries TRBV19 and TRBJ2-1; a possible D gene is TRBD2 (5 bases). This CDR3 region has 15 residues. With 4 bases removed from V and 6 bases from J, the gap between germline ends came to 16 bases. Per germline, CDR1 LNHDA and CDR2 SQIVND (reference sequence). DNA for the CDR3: TGTGCCAGTAGTACGGGATGGGTCGAAAGCAATGAGCAGTTCTTC. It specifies CASSTGWVESNEQFF.

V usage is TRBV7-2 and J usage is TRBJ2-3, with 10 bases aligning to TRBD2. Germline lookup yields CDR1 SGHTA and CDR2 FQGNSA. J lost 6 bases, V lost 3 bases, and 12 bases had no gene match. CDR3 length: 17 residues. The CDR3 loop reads CASSFLSAGGRSDTQYF. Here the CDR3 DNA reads TGTGCCAGCAGCTTCCTGTCAGCGGGGGGGCGATCGGATACGCAGTATTTT.

For the CDR3, the DNA is TGTGCCAGCAGCGACCGCGGCGGGAGCCTCACTGAAGCTTTCTTT. Translated, it gives CASSDRGGSLTEAFF. The V call is TRBV13, the J call TRBJ1-1, with D uncertain. Germline V gene sequence: CDR1 PRHDT, CDR2 FYEKMQ (reference sequence). The CDR3 spans 15 residues. Trimming cost V 5 bases and J 4 bases, with 17 bases left between them.

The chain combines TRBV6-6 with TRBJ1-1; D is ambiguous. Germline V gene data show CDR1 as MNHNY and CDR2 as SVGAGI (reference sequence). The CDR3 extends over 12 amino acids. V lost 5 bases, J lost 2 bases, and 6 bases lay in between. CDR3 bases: TGTGCCAGCAGTCGGGTTAACACTGAAGCTTTCTTT. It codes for CASSRVNTEAFF.

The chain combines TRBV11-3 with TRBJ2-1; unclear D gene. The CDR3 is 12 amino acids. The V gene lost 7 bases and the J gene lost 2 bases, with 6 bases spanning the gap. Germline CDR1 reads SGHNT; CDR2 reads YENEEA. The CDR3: CASNQAYNEQFF. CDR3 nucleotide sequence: TGTGCCAGCAACCAGGCCTACAATGAGCAGTTCTTC.